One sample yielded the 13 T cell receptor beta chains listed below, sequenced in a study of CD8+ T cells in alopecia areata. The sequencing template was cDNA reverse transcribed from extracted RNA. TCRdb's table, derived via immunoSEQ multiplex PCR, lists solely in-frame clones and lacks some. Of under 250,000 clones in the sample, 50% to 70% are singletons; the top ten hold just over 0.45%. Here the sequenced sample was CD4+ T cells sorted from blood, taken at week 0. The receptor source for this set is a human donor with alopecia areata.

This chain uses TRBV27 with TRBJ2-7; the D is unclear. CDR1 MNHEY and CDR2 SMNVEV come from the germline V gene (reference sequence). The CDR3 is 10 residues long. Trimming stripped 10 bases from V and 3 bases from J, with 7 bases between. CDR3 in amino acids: CATPLYEQYF. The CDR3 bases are TGTGCCACCCCCCTCTACGAGCAGTACTTC.

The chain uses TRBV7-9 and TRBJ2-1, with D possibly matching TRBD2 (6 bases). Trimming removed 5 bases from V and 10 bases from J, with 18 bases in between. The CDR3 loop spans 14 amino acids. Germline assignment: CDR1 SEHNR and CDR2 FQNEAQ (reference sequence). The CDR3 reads CASSQRDSSKEQFF. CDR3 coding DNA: TGTGCCAGCAGCCAAAGGGACTCTTCTAAGGAGCAGTTCTTC.

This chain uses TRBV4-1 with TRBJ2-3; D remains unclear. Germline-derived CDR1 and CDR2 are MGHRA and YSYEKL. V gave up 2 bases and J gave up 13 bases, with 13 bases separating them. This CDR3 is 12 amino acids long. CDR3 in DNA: TGCGCCAGCAGCCAACTCCTCGGCCCGGAGTATTTT. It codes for CASSQLLGPEYF.

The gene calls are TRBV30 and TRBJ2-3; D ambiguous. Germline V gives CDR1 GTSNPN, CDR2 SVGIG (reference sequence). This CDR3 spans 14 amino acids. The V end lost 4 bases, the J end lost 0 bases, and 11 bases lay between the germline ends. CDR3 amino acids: CAWKVTASTDTQYF. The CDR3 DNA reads TGTGCCTGGAAGGTAACAGCTAGCACAGATACGCAGTATTTT.

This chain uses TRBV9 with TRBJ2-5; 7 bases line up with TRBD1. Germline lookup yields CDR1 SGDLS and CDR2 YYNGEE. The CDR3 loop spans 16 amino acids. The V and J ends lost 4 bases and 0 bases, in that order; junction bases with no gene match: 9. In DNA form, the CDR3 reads TGTGCCAGCAGCTTGAGAGGGGGCCTGTACCAAGAGACCCAGTACTTC. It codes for CASSLRGGLYQETQYF.

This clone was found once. CDR3: CSVGGTGNINEQFF. The CDR3 coding sequence is TGCAGCGTTGGTGGGACAGGGAATATCAATGAGCAGTTCTTC. The J gene is TRBJ2-1, the V gene TRBV29-1, with 9 bases that match TRBD1. Unmatched junction bases numbered 7, after V lost 4 bases and J lost 6 bases. This CDR3 is built from 14 residues. The V gene's germline CDR1 is SQVTM and CDR2 ANQGSEA.

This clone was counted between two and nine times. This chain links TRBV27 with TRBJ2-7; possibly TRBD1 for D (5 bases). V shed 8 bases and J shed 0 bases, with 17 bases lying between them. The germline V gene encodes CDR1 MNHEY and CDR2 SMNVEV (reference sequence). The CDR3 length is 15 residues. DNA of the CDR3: TGTGCCAGCTCAGGCTCGGACACTCGCTCCTACGAGCAGTACTTC. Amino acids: CASSGSDTRSYEQYF.

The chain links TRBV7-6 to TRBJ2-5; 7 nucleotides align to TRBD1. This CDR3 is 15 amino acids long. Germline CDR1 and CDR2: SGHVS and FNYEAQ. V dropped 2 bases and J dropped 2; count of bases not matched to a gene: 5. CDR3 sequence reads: CASSLSGQTQETQYF. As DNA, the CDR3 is TGTGCCAGCAGCTTATCGGGACAGACTCAAGAGACCCAGTACTTC.

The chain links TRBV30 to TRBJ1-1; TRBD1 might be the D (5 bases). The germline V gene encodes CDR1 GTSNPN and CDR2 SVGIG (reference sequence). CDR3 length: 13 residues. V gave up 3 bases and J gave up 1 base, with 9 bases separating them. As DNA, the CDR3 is TGTGCCTGGAGCGCTGACAGGAACACTGAAGCTTTCTTT. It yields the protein CAWSADRNTEAFF.

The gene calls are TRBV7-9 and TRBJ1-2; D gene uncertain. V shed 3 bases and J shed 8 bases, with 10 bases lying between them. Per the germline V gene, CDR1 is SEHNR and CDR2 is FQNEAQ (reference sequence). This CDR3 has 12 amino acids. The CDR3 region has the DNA TGTGCCAGCAGCTTCACCTCTGAGGGCTACACCTTC. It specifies CASSFTSEGYTF.

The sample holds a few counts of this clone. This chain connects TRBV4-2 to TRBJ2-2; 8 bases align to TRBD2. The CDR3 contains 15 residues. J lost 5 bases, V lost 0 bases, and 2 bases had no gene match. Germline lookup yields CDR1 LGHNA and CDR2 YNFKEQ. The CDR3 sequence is CASSQDRLATGELFF. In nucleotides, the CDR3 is TGTGCCAGCAGCCAAGACAGACTAGCGACCGGGGAGCTGTTTTTT.

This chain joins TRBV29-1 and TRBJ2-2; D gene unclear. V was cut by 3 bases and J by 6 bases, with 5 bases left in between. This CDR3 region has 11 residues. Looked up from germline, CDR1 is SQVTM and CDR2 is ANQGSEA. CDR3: CSVEGSGELFF. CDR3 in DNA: TGCAGCGTTGAGGGCTCCGGGGAGCTGTTTTTT.

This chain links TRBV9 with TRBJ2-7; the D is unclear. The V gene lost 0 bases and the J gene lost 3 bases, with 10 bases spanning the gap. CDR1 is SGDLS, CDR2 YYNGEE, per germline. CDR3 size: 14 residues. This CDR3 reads CASSVDLFGYEQYF. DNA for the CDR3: TGTGCCAGCAGCGTAGATTTATTCGGCTACGAGCAGTACTTC.